This is a list of T cell receptor beta chains from one sample in a study of cytomegalovirus exposure and HLA in healthy donors. Sequenced by immunoSEQ multiplex PCR; TCRdb stores in-frame clones only, minus some. Counted here are roughly 100,000 clones, 63% occurring once; the ten biggest clones make up around 4.8%. The sequencing sample was made of PBMCs. The receptors were sampled from a human donor in good health. CDR3s include the opening cysteine and the closing phenylalanine or tryptophan. The order of the fields is CDR3 protein, CDR3 DNA, J gene, D gene, clone size, V gene. D genes are given only for firm matches. Rows may omit the clone size; those that give it use once, few, many or a size class.

CASSLSRETQYF | TGCGCCAGCAGCTTGTCGAGAGAGACCCAGTACTTC | TRBJ2-5 | . | . | TRBV5-1
CASSEAGSSYEQYF | TGTGCCAGTAGTGAGGCCGGAAGCTCCTACGAGCAGTACTTC | TRBJ2-7 | . | . | TRBV19
CASSPGGKQYF | TGTGCCAGCAGTCCGGGTGGAAAGCAGTACTTC | TRBJ2-7 | . | once | TRBV27
CASSLLAGGLGGNNEQFF | TGTGCCAGCAGTTTGTTAGCGGGAGGGCTCGGAGGAAACAATGAGCAGTTCTTC | TRBJ2-1 | TRBD2 | . | TRBV28
CASSDRRGNTGELFF | TGTGCCAGCAGTGATCGCAGGGGGAACACCGGGGAGCTGTTTTTT | TRBJ2-2 | . | . | TRBV2
CASSKRGGAGAYEQYF | TGTGCCAGCAGCAAAAGAGGTGGGGCAGGGGCCTACGAGCAGTACTTC | TRBJ2-7 | . | . | TRBV21-1
CASSRRRPYEQYF | TGTGCCAGCAGTAGGAGGCGGCCCTACGAGCAGTACTTC | TRBJ2-7 | . | . | TRBV27
CASSTTGSLNYGYTF | TGTGCCAGCAGTACAACAGGGTCCCTTAACTATGGCTACACCTTC | TRBJ1-2 | . | . | TRBV28
CASSLAPDSYYEQYF | TGCGCCAGCAGCTTGGCCCCAGACAGTTACTACGAGCAGTACTTC | TRBJ2-7 | . | . | TRBV5-1
CASSLRGAYGYTF | TGTGCCAGCAGCTTGCGCGGCGCCTATGGCTACACCTTC | TRBJ1-2 | . | . | TRBV7-9
CASSRDYSTDTQYF | TGTGCCAGCAGTCGGGACTACAGCACAGATACGCAGTATTTT | TRBJ2-3 | TRBD2 | . | TRBV6-5
CASSSFTSGPGTDTQYF | TGTGCCAGCAGCTCCTTTACTAGCGGCCCAGGCACAGATACGCAGTATTTT | TRBJ2-3 | TRBD2 | . | TRBV5-6
CASSPGTGGPEAFF | TGTGCCAGCAGCCCCGGGACAGGGGGTCCTGAAGCTTTCTTT | TRBJ1-1 | TRBD1 | . | TRBV14
CASSYLAGRYNEQFF | TGTGCCAGCAGCTATCTAGCGGGACGCTACAATGAGCAGTTCTTC | TRBJ2-1 | TRBD2 | . | TRBV2
CSAMTINGEQFF | TGCAGCGCAATGACTATTAACGGTGAGCAGTTCTTC | TRBJ2-1 | . | . | TRBV29-1
CASSPSHETYGYTF | TGTGCCAGCTCACCATCACACGAGACTTATGGCTACACCTTC | TRBJ1-2 | . | once | TRBV18
CATSRDLGGPGNTIYF | TGTGCCACCAGCAGAGATCTCGGAGGCCCTGGAAACACCATATATTTT | TRBJ1-3 | . | . | TRBV15
CSSREGGAGTQYF | TGCAGCTCCCGCGAGGGGGGGGCGGGGACCCAGTACTTC | TRBJ2-5 | . | . | TRBV29-1
CAEARGPRNQPQHF | TGCGCCGAGGCCAGGGGGCCACGCAATCAGCCCCAGCATTTT | TRBJ1-5 | TRBD1 | . | TRBV5-1
CASSKLLNLNNEQFF | TGTGCCAGCAGTAAGCTGTTAAACTTGAACAATGAGCAGTTCTTC | TRBJ2-1 | . | . | TRBV6-5
CATLMGLANTGELFF | TGTGCCACCTTGATGGGACTAGCTAACACCGGGGAGCTGTTTTTT | TRBJ2-2 | TRBD2 | . | TRBV28
CASSYFPTADNEQFF | TGTGCCAGCAGTTACTTTCCGACTGCGGACAATGAGCAGTTCTTC | TRBJ2-1 | . | . | TRBV6-5
CASSEGTGGLPQHF | TGTGCCAGCAGTGAAGGGACAGGCGGTCTGCCCCAGCATTTT | TRBJ1-5 | TRBD1 | . | TRBV6-1
CASIRRLAGVHEQYF | TGTGCCAGCATCCGACGACTAGCGGGAGTACACGAGCAGTACTTC | TRBJ2-7 | TRBD2 | . | TRBV6-5
CASSPQGARQPQHF | TGTGCCAGCAGTCCACAGGGGGCACGGCAGCCCCAGCATTTT | TRBJ1-5 | TRBD1 | . | TRBV27
CASSPGVGAEYF | TGTGCCAGTAGCCCCGGGGTGGGGGCCGAGTACTTC | TRBJ2-7 | . | . | TRBV19
CASSFATEAFF | TGTGCCAGCAGCTTCGCGACTGAAGCTTTCTTT | TRBJ1-1 | . | . | TRBV5-5
CASSEKTSTEAFF | TGTGCCAGCAGTGAGAAGACAAGCACTGAAGCTTTCTTT | TRBJ1-1 | . | . | TRBV2
CASSLGSEPQHF | TGTGCCAGCAGCTTAGGTTCTGAGCCCCAGCATTTT | TRBJ1-5 | . | . | TRBV7-8
CASSLTGRSRGYTF | TGTGCCAGCAGTCTAACAGGTCGGTCGCGGGGCTACACCTTC | TRBJ1-2 | . | . | TRBV27
CASSLDLTQNTGELFF | TGTGCCAGCAGCTTAGATCTAACCCAAAACACCGGGGAGCTGTTTTTT | TRBJ2-2 | . | . | TRBV11-3
CASSLLVSGELFF | TGTGCCAGCAGCCTGCTAGTTTCCGGGGAGCTGTTTTTT | TRBJ2-2 | . | once | TRBV5-4
CASSWGGPDTEAFF | TGTGCCAGCAGCTGGGGGGGGCCGGACACTGAAGCTTTCTTT | TRBJ1-1 | . | . | TRBV7-8
CASSPTRVNYGYTF | TGTGCCAGCAGTCCCACGAGGGTTAACTATGGCTACACCTTC | TRBJ1-2 | . | . | TRBV28
CASNQQGNYGYTF | TGCGCCAGCAACCAACAGGGGAACTATGGCTACACCTTC | TRBJ1-2 | TRBD1 | few | TRBV10-2
CASSYEAGRGTQYF | TGTGCCAGCAGTTACGAGGCGGGACGGGGTACGCAGTATTTT | TRBJ2-3 | . | few | TRBV6-5
CAISAGTSGSAYNEQFF | TGTGCCATCAGTGCCGGGACTAGCGGGAGCGCCTACAATGAGCAGTTCTTC | TRBJ2-1 | TRBD2 | few | TRBV10-3
CASSQTGTGQSPLHF | TGCGCCAGCAGCCAAACCGGGACAGGTCAATCACCCCTCCACTTT | TRBJ1-6 | TRBD1 | . | TRBV4-1
CATSKDPGEQYF | TGTGCCACCAGCAAGGACCCGGGGGAGCAGTACTTC | TRBJ2-7 | . | . | TRBV15
CASSKDRTGETQYF | TGTGCCAGCAGCAAAGACCGAACGGGGGAGACCCAGTACTTC | TRBJ2-5 | . | . | TRBV7-2
CASSLENQGYYEQYF | TGTGCCAGCAGCTTAGAGAACCAGGGGTACTACGAGCAGTACTTC | TRBJ2-7 | . | . | TRBV11-2